Following are 8 T cell receptor beta chains from one sample sequenced in a study of a mutant IDH1 vaccine in newly diagnosed glioma. Clones were read by immunoSEQ multiplex PCR, and TCRdb kept only the in-frame ones, dropping some. The data show tens of thousands of clones, with 75% to 85% seen just once and approximately 5% held by the top ten. Their recognized antigens are unknown. Time point noted: week 35, safety follow-up. Every vaccination contained 300 ug of the mutant IDH1 20-mer peptide and was paired with topical imiquimod. The input for sequencing was PBMCs, taken from a glioma patient whose treatment included an IDH1 peptide vaccine. The receptor source for this set is a man in his forties with glioma.

Regarding this clone: The CDR3 does not close with the conserved phenylalanine or tryptophan, likely indicating a read error. This chain links TRBV7-4 with TRBJ1-1; D unresolved. CDR3 length: 14 residues. CDR1 and CDR2 from the germline V gene are SGHVT and SQSDAQ. V lost 10 bases, J lost 1 base, and 16 bases lay in between. The CDR3 coding sequence is TGTGCCACCAAGGGCGGGAGGAGGAACACTGAAGCTTTCTCT. Translating gives CATKGGRRNTEAFS.

This sequence joins TRBV5-4 and TRBJ2-5, with TRBD2 matching 11 bases. This CDR3 region has 16 residues. The germline gives CDR1 SGHNT, CDR2 YYREEE (reference sequence). The J segment lost 4 bases and the V segment lost 4 bases, leaving 9 bases of the junction unmatched. As DNA, the CDR3 is TGTGCCAGCAGCCCACCTCTAGCGGGGGGTTTAGAGACCCAGTACTTC. Its translation is CASSPPLAGGLETQYF.

This chain joins TRBV19 and TRBJ1-3, with D tentatively TRBD1 (5 bases). Germline CDR1 reads LNHDA; CDR2 reads SQIVND (reference sequence). Trimming cost V 5 bases and J 0 bases, with 17 bases left between them. This CDR3 spans 17 amino acids. The CDR3 DNA reads TGTGCCAGTAGTTTCCGGGACGGAAGGATCTCTGGAAACACCATATATTTT. This codes for CASSFRDGRISGNTIYF.

The V and J genes are TRBV4-3 and TRBJ2-7; the match to TRBD2 covers 12 bases. Trimming at V came to 0 bases and at J to 4 bases, leaving 10 bases not matched to a gene. Germline V gene data show CDR1 as LGHNA and CDR2 as YSLEER. The CDR3 is 18 residues long. For the CDR3, the DNA is TGCGCCAGCAGCCAAGATTACGAACGACTAGCGGGAGCGTACGAGCAGTACTTC. Translation: CASSQDYERLAGAYEQYF.

V usage is TRBV15 and J usage is TRBJ2-3; no clear D. Deletions cut 0 bases from V and 6 bases from J, with 16 bases between. The CDR3 is 16 residues long. The V gene's germline CDR1 is LNHNV and CDR2 YYDKDF (reference sequence). As DNA, the CDR3 is TGTGCCACCAGCAGAGATATAGGAGCGACGGGTGATACGCAGTATTTT. Translated: CATSRDIGATGDTQYF. The entire variable domain, with the rest obtained from reference TRBV15 and TRBJ2-3, is as follows: DAMVIQNPRYQVTQFGKPVTLSCSQTLNHNVMYWYQQKSSQAPKLLFHYYDKDFNNEADTPDNFQSRRPNTSFCFLDIRSPGLGDTAMYLCATSRDIGATGDTQYFGPGTRLTVL.

The chain employs TRBV6-4 and TRBJ2-1; TRBD2 matches 12 bases. V trimming: 6 bases; J trimming: 5 bases; junction bases outside the gene matches: 5. This CDR3 is built from 15 residues. Germline lookup yields CDR1 MRHNA and CDR2 SNTAGT. CDR3 nucleotide sequence: TGTGCCAGCAGCCCGACTAGCGGGGGCCACAATGAGCAGTTCTTC. This sequence encodes CASSPTSGGHNEQFF.

The chain joins TRBV4-3 to TRBJ1-6; 8 nucleotides line up with TRBD1. CDR1 LGHNA and CDR2 YSLEER come from the germline V gene. CDR3 length: 16 amino acids. The V gene end was trimmed by 3 bases and the J gene end by 7 bases; junction bases not matched to a gene: 8. DNA for the CDR3: TGCGCCAGCAGCCAGGCCCCGGGACAGGCGAATTCACCCCTCCACTTT. Protein sequence: CASSQAPGQANSPLHF.

J is TRBJ2-7 and V is TRBV14; weak D call: TRBD2 (6 bases). Germline loops: CDR1 SGHDN, CDR2 FVKESK. The CDR3 is 12 amino acids. CDR3 residues: CARTGERHEQYF. The CDR3 DNA sequence: TGTGCACGAACGGGGGAGCGTCACGAGCAGTACTTC.